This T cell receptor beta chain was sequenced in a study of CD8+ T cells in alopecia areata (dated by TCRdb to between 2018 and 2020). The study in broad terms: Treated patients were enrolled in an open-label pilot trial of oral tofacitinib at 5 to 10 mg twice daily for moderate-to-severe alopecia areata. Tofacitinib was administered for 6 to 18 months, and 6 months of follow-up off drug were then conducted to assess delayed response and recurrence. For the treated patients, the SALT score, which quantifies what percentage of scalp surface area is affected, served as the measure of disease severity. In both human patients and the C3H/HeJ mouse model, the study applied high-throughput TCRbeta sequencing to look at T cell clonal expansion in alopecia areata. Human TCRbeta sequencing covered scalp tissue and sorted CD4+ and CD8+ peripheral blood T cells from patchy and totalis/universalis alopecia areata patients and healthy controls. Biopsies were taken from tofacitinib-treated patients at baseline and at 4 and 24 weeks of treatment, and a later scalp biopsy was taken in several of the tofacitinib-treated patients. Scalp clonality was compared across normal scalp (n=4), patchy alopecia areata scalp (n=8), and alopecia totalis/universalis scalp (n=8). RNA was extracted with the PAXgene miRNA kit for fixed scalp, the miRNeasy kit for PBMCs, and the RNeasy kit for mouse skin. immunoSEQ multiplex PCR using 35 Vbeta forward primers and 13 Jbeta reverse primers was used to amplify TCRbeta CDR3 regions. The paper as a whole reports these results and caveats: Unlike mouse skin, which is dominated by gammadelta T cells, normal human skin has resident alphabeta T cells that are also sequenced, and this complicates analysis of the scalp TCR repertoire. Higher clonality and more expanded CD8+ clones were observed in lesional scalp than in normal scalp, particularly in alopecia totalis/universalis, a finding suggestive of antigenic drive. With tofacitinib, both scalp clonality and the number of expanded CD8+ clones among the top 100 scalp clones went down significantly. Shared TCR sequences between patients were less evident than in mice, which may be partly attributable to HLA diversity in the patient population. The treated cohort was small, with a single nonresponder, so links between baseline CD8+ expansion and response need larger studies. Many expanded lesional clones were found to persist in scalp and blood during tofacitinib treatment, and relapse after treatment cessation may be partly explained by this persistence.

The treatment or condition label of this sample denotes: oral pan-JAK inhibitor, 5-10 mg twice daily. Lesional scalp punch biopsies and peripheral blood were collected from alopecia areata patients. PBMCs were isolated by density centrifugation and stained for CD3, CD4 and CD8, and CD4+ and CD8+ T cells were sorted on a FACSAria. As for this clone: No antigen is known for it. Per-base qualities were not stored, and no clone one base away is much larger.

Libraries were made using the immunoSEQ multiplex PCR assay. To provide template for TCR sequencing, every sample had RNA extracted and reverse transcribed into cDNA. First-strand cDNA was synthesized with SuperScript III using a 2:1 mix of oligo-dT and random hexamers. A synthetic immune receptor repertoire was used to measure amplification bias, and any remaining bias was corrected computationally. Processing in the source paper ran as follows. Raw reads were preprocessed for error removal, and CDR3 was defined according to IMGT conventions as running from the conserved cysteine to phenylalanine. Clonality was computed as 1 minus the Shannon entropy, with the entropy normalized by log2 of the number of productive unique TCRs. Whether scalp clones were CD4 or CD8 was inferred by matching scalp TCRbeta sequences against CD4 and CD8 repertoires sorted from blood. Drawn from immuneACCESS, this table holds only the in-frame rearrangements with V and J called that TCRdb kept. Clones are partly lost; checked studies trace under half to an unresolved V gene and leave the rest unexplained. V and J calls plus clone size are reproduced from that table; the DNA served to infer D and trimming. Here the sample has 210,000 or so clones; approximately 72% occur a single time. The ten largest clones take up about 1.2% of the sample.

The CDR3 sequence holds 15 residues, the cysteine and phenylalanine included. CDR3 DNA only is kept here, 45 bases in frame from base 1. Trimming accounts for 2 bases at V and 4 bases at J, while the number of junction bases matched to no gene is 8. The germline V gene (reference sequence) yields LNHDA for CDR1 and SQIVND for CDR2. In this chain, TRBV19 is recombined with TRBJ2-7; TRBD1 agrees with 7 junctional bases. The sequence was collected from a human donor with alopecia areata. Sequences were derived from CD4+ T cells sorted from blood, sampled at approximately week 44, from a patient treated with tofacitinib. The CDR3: CASSISGQRIYEQYF. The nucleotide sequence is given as TGTGCCAGTAGTATATCGGGACAGCGGATTTACGAGCAGTACTTC.